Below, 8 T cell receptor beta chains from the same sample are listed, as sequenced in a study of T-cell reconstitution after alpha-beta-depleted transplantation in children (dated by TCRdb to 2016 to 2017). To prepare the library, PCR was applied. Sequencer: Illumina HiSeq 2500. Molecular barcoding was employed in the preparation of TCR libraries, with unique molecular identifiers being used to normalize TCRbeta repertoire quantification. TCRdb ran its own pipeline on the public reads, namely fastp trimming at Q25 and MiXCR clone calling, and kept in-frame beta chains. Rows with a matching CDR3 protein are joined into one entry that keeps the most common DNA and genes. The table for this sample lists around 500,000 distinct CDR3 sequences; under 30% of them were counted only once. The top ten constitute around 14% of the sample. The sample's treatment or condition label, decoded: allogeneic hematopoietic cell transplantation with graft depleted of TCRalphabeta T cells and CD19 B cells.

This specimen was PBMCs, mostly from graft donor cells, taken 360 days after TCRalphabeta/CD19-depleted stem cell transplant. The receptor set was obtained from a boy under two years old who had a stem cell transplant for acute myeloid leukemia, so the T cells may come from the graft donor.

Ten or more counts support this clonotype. The DNA for the CDR3 is TGCGCCAGCAGCTCAAGGTCACCCTGGACTGGTGCTTTCTTT. It translates to CASSSRSPWTGAFF. The V gene is TRBV4-1, the J gene TRBJ1-1; D remains unclear. Trimming took 5 bases from V and 11 from J, leaving 21 bases between them. The CDR3 consists of 14 residues. Germline V gives CDR1 MGHRA, CDR2 YSYEKL.

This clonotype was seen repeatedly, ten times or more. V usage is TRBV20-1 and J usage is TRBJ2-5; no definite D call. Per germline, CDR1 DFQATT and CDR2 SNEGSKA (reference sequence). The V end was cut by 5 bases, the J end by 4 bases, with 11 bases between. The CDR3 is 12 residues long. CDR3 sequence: CSALPNGETQYF. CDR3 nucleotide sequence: TGCAGTGCTCTACCCAACGGAGAGACCCAGTACTTC.

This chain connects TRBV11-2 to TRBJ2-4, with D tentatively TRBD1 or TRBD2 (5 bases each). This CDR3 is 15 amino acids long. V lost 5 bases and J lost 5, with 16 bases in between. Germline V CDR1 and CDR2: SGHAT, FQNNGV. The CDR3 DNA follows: TGTGCCAGCAGCCGTTCGGGGCAGGGTCAAAACATTCAGTACTTC. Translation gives CASSRSGQGQNIQYF.

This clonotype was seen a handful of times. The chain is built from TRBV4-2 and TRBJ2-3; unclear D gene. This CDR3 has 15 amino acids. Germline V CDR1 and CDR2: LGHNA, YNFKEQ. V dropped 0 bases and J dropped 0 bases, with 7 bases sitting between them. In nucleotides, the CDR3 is TGTGCCAGCAGCCAAGAGAAGAGAAGCACAGATACGCAGTATTTT. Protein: CASSQEKRSTDTQYF.

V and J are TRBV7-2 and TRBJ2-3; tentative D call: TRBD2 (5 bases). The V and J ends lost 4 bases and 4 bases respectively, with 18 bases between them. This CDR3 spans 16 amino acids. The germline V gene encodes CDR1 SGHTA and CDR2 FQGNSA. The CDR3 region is CASSYSWRSRADTQYF. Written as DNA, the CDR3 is TGTGCCAGCAGCTACTCCTGGAGGTCCCGCGCAGATACGCAGTATTTT.

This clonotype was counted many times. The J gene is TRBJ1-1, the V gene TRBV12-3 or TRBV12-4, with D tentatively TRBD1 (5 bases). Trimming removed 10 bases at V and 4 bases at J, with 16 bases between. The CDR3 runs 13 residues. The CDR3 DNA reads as TGTGCCACCAAGGAGGGGATGGGCACTGAAGCTTTCTTT. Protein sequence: CATKEGMGTEAFF.

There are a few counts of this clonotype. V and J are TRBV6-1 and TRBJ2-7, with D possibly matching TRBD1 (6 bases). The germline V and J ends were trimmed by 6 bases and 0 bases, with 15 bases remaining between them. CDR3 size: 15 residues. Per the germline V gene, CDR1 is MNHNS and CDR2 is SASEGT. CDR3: CASRPRGDSSYEQYV. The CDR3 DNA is TGTGCCAGCAGACCCAGGGGAGACAGCTCCTACGAGCAGTACGTC.

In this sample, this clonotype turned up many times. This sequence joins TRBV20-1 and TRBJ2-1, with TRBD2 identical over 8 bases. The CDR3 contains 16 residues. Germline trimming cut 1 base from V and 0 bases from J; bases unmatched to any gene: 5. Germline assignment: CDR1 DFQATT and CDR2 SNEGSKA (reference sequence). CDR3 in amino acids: CSARAGGGYSYNEQFF. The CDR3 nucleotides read TGCAGTGCTAGAGCTGGCGGGGGGTACTCCTACAATGAGCAGTTCTTC.